The clone carrying this TCR beta chain was seen a handful of times. The target antigen is unknown. With a J-beta primer mix and a sample-barcoded 5' primer, a second PCR ran roughly 6 to 11 cycles. Researchers report that a template-switch adaptor with 12 random nucleotides tagged each cDNA molecule. TCRdb independently ran MiXCR on the 5' RACE reads; one entry per CDR3 protein. The sample contains 1.5 million to 2 million distinct CDR3 sequences, 28% of which appear only once. This specimen belongs to a study of blood T cells in healthy people across ages. The study, taken as a whole, reports: Long-lived donors carried more naive CD4+ cells and greater diversity than aged donors. As age increased, TCR beta diversity per million T cells fell in a roughly linear fashion.

There are 15 residues in the CDR3. Trimming shortened V by 6 bases and J by 2 bases, and 16 bases separated the two germline ends. The germline CDR1 and CDR2 sequences are KGHSH and LQKENI. Isolation recovered at least 6 million PBMCs from every sample. Sequenced material: blood. V gene TRBV18 combines with J gene TRBJ1-2; D is uncertain. This receptor was obtained from a woman in her 30s in good health. As DNA, the CDR3 is TGTGCCAGCTCTCCCTCAGGAAGTAGGAACTATGGCTACACCTTC. Its protein is CASSPSGSRNYGYTF.